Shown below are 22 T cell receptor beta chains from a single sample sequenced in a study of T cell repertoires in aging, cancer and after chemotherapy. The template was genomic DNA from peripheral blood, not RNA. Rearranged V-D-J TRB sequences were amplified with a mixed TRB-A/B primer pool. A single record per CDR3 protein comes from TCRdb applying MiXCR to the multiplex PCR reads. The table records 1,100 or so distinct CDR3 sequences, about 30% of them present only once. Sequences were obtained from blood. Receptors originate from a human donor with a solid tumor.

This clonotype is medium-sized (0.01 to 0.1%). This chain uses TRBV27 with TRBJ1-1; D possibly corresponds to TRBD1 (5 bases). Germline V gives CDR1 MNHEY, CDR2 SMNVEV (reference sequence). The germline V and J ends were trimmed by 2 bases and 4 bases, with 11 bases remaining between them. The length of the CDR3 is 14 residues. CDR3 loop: CASSLQGGGTEAFF. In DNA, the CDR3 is TGTGCCAGCAGTTTACAGGGAGGAGGCACTGAAGCTTTCTTT.

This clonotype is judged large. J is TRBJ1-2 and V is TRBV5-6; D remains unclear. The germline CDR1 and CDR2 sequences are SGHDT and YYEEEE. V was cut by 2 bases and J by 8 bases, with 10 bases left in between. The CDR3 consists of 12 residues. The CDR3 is CASSFRQDGYTF. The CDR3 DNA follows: TGTGCCAGCAGCTTCCGGCAAGACGGCTACACCTTC.

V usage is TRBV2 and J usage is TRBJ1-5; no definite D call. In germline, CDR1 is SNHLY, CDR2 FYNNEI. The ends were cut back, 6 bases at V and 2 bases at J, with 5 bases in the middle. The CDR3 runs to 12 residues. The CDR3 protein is CASRDRNQPQHF. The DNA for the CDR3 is TGTGCCAGCAGGGACCGCAATCAGCCCCAGCATTTT. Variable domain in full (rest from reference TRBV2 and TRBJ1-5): EPEVTQTPSHQVTQMGQEVILRCVPISNHLYFYWYRQILGQKVEFLVSFYNNEISEKSEIFDDQFSVERPDGSNFTLKIRSTKLEDSAMYFCASRDRNQPQHFGDGTRLSIL.

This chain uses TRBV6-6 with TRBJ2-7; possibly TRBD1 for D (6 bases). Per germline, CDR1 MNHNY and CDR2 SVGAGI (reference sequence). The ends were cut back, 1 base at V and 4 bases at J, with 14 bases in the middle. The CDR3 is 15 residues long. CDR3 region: CASSYFPYREYEQYF. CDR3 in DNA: TGTGCCAGCAGTTACTTCCCGTACAGGGAATACGAGCAGTACTTC.

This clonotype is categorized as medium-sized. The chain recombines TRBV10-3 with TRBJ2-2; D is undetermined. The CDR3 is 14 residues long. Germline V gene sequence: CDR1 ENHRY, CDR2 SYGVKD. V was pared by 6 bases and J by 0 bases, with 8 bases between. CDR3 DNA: TGTGCCATCAGCTCCCTAGCGAACACCGGGGAGCTGTTTTTT. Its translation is CAISSLANTGELFF.

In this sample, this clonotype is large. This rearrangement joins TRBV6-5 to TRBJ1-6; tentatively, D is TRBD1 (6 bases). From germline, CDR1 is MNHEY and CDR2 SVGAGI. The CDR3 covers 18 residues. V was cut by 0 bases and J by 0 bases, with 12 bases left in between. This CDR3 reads CASSYSVGGSSYNSPLHF. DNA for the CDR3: TGTGCCAGCAGTTACTCGGTAGGGGGGAGCTCCTATAATTCACCCCTCCACTTT.

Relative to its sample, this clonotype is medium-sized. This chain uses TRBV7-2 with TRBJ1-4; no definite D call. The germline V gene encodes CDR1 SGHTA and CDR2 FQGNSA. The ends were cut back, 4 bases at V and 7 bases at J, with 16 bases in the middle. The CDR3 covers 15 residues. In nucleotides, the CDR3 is TGTGCCAGCAGCTCTACTCCGGGATTGGGTGAAAAACTGTTTTTT. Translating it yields CASSSTPGLGEKLFF. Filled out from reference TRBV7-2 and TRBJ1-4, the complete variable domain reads GAGVSQSPSNKVTEKGKDVELRCDPISGHTALYWYRQSLGQGLEFLIYFQGNSAPDKSGLPSDRFSAERTGGSVSTLTIQRTQQEDSAVYLCASSSTPGLGEKLFFGSGTQLSVL.

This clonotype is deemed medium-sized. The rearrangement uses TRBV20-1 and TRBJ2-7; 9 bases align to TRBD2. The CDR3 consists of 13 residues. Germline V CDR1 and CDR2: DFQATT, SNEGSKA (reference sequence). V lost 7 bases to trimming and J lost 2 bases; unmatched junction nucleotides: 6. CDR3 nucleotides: TGCAGTGGTTCGACTAGCGGACCCTACGAGCAGTACTTC. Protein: CSGSTSGPYEQYF.

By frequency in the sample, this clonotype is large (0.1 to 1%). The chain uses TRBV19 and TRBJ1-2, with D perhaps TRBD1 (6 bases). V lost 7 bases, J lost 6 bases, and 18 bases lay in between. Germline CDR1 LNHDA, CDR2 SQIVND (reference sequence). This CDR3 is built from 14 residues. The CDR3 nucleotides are TGTGCCAGTACCAACCCGGGGGGCCGACATGGCTACACCTTC. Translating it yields CASTNPGGRHGYTF.

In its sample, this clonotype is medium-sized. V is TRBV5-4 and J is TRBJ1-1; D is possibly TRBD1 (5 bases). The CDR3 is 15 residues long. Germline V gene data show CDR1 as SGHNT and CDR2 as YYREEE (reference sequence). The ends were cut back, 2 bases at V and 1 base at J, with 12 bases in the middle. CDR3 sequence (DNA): TGTGCCAGCAGCTTAGTAAAGGGGTCGAACACTGAAGCTTTCTTT. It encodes CASSLVKGSNTEAFF.

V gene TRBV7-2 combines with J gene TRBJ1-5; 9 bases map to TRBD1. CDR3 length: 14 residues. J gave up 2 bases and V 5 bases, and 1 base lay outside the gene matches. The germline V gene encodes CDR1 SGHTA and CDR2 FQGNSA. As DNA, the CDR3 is TGTGCCAGCAGCCGGGACAGGGGCAATCAGCCCCAGCATTTT. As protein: CASSRDRGNQPQHF.

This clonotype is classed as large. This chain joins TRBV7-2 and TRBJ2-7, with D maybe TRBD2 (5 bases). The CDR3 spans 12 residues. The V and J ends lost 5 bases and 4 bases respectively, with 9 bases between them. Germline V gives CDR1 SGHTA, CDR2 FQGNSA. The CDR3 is CASSPGRYEQYF. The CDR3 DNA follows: TGTGCCAGCAGCCCGGGAAGGTACGAGCAGTACTTC. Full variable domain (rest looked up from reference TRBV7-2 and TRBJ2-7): GAGVSQSPSNKVTEKGKDVELRCDPISGHTALYWYRQSLGQGLEFLIYFQGNSAPDKSGLPSDRFSAERTGGSVSTLTIQRTQQEDSAVYLCASSPGRYEQYFGPGTRLTVT.

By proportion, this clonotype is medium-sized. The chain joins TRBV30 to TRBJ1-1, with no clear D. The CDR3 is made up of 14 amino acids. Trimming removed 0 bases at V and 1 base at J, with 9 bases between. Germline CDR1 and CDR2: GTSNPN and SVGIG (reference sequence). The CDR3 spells CAWSVLAENTEAFF. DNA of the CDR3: TGTGCCTGGAGTGTACTGGCAGAGAACACTGAAGCTTTCTTT. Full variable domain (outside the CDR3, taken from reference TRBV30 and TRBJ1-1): SQTIHQWPATLVQPVGSPLSLECTVEGTSNPNLYWYRQAAGRGLQLLFYSVGIGQISSEVPQNLSASRPQDRQFILSSKKLLLSDSGFYLCAWSVLAENTEAFFGQGTRLTVV.

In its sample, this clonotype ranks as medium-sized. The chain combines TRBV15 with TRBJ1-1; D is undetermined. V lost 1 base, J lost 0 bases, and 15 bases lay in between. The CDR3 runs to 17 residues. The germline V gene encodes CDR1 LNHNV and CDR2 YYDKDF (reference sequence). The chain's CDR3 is CATSRALGTLMNTEAFF. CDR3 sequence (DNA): TGTGCCACCAGCAGAGCTCTGGGAACGTTGATGAACACTGAAGCTTTCTTT. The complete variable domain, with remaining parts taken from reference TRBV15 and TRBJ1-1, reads DAMVIQNPRYQVTQFGKPVTLSCSQTLNHNVMYWYQQKSSQAPKLLFHYYDKDFNNEADTPDNFQSRRPNTSFCFLDIRSPGLGDTAMYLCATSRALGTLMNTEAFFGQGTRLTVV.

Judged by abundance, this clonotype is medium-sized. CDR3 sequence reads: CASSQEWAVRTGELFF. The CDR3 nucleotides read TGCGCCAGCAGCCAAGAGTGGGCCGTAAGGACCGGGGAGCTGTTTTTT. The chain is built from TRBV4-3 and TRBJ2-2, with D uncertain. Germline V lookup: CDR1 LGHNA, CDR2 YSLEER. The CDR3 runs to 16 residues. The V and J ends lost 0 bases and 5 bases respectively, with 13 bases between them.

The DNA for the CDR3 is TGTGCCAGCAGCTCCCGACACAACACTGAAGCTTTCTTT. It specifies CASSSRHNTEAFF. This chain connects TRBV7-9 to TRBJ1-1; D not resolved. This CDR3 spans 13 amino acids. V lost 4 bases and J lost 2, with 8 bases in between. Germline V lookup: CDR1 SEHNR, CDR2 FQNEAQ (reference sequence). The variable domain in full, completed from reference TRBV7-9 and TRBJ1-1, reads DTGVSQNPRHKITKRGQNVTFRCDPISEHNRLYWYRQTLGQGPEFLTYFQNEAQLEKSRLLSDRFSAERPKGSFSTLEIQRTEQGDSAMYLCASSSRHNTEAFFGQGTRLTVV.

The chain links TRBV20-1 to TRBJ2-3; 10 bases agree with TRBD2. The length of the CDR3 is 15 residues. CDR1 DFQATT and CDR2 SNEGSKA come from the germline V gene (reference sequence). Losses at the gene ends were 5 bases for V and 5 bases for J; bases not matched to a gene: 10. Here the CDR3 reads CSAGQAGGPVDTQYF. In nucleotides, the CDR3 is TGCAGTGCTGGACAAGCGGGGGGGCCGGTAGATACGCAGTATTTT.

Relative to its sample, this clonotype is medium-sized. This CDR3 reads CASSLNSEGRSEQYF. CDR3 DNA sequence: TGTGCCAGCAGCTTAAATAGTGAAGGTCGTAGCGAGCAGTACTTC. The chain combines TRBV7-9 with TRBJ2-7; D is unresolved. This CDR3 is built from 15 residues. The V and J ends lost 2 bases and 6 bases respectively, with 17 bases between them. Germline V gives CDR1 SEHNR, CDR2 FQNEAQ (reference sequence).

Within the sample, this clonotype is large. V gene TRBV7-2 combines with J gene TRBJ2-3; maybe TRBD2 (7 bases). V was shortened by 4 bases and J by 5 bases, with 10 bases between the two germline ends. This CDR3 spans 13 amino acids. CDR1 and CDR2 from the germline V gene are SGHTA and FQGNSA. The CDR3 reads CASSWGGRDTQYF. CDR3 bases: TGTGCCAGCAGCTGGGGGGGCCGAGATACGCAGTATTTT.

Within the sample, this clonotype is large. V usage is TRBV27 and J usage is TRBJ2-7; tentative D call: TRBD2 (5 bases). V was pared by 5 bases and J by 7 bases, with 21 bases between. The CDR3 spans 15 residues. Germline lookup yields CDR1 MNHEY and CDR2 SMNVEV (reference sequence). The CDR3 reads CASSPLRAGETEQYF. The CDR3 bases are TGTGCCAGCAGTCCTCTCCGGGCCGGGGAAACTGAGCAGTACTTC.

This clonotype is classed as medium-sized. The DNA of the CDR3 is TGCAGTGCTAGCGGGGGAAACACCGGGGAGCTGTTTTTT. This gives the protein CSASGGNTGELFF. The chain combines TRBV20-1 with TRBJ2-2, with D possibly being TRBD2 (6 bases). V lost 3 bases to trimming and J lost 2 bases, with 7 bases between them. Germline CDR1 is DFQATT and CDR2 is SNEGSKA (reference sequence). The CDR3 length is 13 residues.

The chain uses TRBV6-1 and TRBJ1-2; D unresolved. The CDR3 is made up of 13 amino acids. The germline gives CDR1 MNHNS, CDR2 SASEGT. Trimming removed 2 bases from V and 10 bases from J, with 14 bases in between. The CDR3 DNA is TGTGCCAGCAGTGAACGGGGAACATATAACTACACCTTC. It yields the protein CASSERGTYNYTF.